The subject of this entry is one T cell receptor (beta chain). Its target is unknown. Libraries were prepared by immunoSEQ multiplex PCR; TCRdb keeps only in-frame clonotypes and omits some of them. There are about 99,000 clones in the sample; around 84% occur only once, and about 3% lies in the top ten. This sample is drawn from a study of T cell clones after liver transplantation. Background on the study: TCRbeta sequencing after a pre-transplant mixed lymphocyte reaction identified graft-donor-reactive clones, later tracked in post-transplant blood.

Study findings and constraints: Low donor cell numbers restricted donor-reactive repertoire measurement in a couple of subjects.

The CDR3 contains 15 residues. Losses at the gene ends were 7 bases for V and 4 bases for J; bases not matched to a gene: 13. Germline V lookup: CDR1 SGHNT, CDR2 YYREEE (reference sequence). V and J are TRBV5-4 and TRBJ2-5, with 7 bases matching TRBD2. The specimen comprised CD4+ T cells from blood, sampled approximately 50 months after liver transplant. The source is a human patient who received a liver transplant. The graft donor may have given rise to some T cells. In DNA form, the CDR3 reads TGTGCCAGCCGGACCGGGGCGGGAGTATCAGAGACCCAGTACTTC. This codes for CASRTGAGVSETQYF.